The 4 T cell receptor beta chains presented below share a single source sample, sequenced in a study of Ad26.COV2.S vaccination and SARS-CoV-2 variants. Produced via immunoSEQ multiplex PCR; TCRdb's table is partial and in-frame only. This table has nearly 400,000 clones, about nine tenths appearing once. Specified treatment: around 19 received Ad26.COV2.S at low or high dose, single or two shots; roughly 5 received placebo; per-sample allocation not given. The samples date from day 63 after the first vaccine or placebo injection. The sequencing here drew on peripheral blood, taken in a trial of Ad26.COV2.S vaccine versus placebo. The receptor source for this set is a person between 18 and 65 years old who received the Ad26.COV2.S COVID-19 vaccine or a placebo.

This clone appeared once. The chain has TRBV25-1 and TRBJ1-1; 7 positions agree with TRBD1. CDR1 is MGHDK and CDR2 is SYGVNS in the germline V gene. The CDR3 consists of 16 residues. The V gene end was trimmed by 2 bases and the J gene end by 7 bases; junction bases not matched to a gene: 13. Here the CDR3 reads CASSEQRKTGFIEAFF. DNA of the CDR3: TGTGCCAGCAGTGAACAAAGAAAGACAGGGTTTATTGAAGCTTTCTTT.

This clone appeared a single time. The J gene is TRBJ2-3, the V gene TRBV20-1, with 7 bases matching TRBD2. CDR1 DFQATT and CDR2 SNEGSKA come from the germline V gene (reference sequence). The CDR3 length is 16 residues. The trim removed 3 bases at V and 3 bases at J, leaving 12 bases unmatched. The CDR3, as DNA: TGCAGTGCTAGTGCCCGGGGCCTAGCGGCTACAGATACGCAGTATTTT. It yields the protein CSASARGLAATDTQYF.

For the CDR3, the DNA is TGTGCCAGTAATACGGGGGGGATAGACCAAGAGACCCAGTACTTC. Encoded protein: CASNTGGIDQETQYF. The chain couples TRBV19 to TRBJ2-5; TRBD2 aligns across 8 bases. The germline CDR1 and CDR2 sequences are LNHDA and SQIVND (reference sequence). Unmatched junction bases numbered 7, after V lost 7 bases and J lost 0 bases. The CDR3 consists of 15 residues. The full variable domain, with the rest looked up from reference TRBV19 and TRBJ2-5, is DGGITQSPKYLFRKEGQNVTLSCEQNLNHDAMYWYRQDPGQGLRLIYYSQIVNDFQKGDIAEGYSVSREKKESFPLTVTSAQKNPTAFYLCASNTGGIDQETQYFGPGTRLLVL.

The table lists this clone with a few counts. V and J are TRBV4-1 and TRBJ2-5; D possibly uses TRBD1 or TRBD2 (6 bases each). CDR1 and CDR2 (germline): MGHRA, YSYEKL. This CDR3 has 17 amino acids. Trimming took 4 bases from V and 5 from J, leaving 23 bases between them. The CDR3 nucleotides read TGCGCCAGCAGCCGGCAAGAGAGGGAAAGGGGGAGGGAGACCCAGTACTTC. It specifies CASSRQERERGRETQYF.